Below, 31 T cell receptor beta chains from the same sample are listed, as sequenced in a study of OX40 agonist ivuxolimab in advanced cancers. Assay: immunoSEQ multiplex PCR; the TCRdb copy retains only in-frame clones and omits some. The sample consists of about 120,000 clones, around 95% of them appearing once. Sequencing used CD4+ or CD8+ T cells sorted from blood, obtained in a trial of the OX40 agonist ivuxolimab. The receptors were gathered from an adult with an advanced solid tumor such as melanoma, head and neck, liver or kidney cancer.

The V gene is TRBV28, the J gene TRBJ2-5, with 13 bases aligning to TRBD2. CDR1 MDHEN and CDR2 SYDVKM come from the germline V gene. This CDR3 spans 16 amino acids. Losses at the gene ends were 6 bases for V and 4 bases for J; bases not matched to a gene: 8. This CDR3 is CASSRTSGGAGETQYF. DNA for the CDR3: TGTGCCAGCAGCCGAACTAGCGGGGGGGCTGGAGAGACCCAGTACTTC. Full variable domain (rest looked up from reference TRBV28 and TRBJ2-5): DVKVTQSSRYLVKRTGEKVFLECVQDMDHENMFWYRQDPGLGLRLIYFSYDVKMKEKGDIPEGYSVSREKKERFSLILESASTNQTSMYLCASSRTSGGAGETQYFGPGTRLLVL.

The genes are TRBV28 and TRBJ2-4; no clear D. Looked up from germline, CDR1 is MDHEN and CDR2 is SYDVKM. Deletions cut 6 bases from V and 0 bases from J, with 9 bases between. The CDR3 has 14 amino acids. In DNA form, the CDR3 reads TGTGCCAGCAGGGTAAACCTAGCCAAAAACATTCAGTACTTC. Protein: CASRVNLAKNIQYF.

This clone was found once. This chain uses TRBV7-3 with TRBJ2-7; 9 nucleotides align to TRBD1. The V and J ends lost 5 bases and 2 bases, in that order; junction bases with no gene match: 4. The germline V gene has CDR1 SGHTA and CDR2 FQGTGA. The CDR3 runs 14 residues. The CDR3 spells CASSPGTGTYEQYF. In DNA, the CDR3 is TGTGCCAGCAGCCCGGGGACAGGGACCTACGAGCAGTACTTC.

The chain uses TRBV6-6 and TRBJ1-2, with 8 nucleotides matching TRBD1. J lost 4 bases, V lost 6 bases, and 1 base had no gene match. The length of the CDR3 is 12 residues. The germline V gene encodes CDR1 MNHNY and CDR2 SVGAGI (reference sequence). The CDR3 nucleotides are TGTGCCAGCAGGGACAGGGCCTATGGCTACACCTTC. Protein sequence: CASRDRAYGYTF.

The J gene is TRBJ1-3, the V gene TRBV5-4; TRBD1 aligns across 8 bases. V gave up 4 bases and J gave up 4 bases; unmatched junction bases: 7. The CDR3 has 15 residues. The germline CDR1 and CDR2 sequences are SGHNT and YYREEE (reference sequence). Here the CDR3 DNA reads TGTGCCAGCAGCGTCCAGGGGGCATCCGGAAACACCATATATTTT. This sequence encodes CASSVQGASGNTIYF.

V usage is TRBV5-1 and J usage is TRBJ2-2; no clear D. Germline V gives CDR1 SGHRS, CDR2 YFSETQ. CDR3 length equals 16 residues. V lost 3 bases and J 1 base, leaving 13 bases between the germline ends. DNA for the CDR3: TGCGCCAGCAGCTCGGGCGGCGGCGGGAACACCGGGGAGCTGTTTTTT. Translated: CASSSGGGGNTGELFF.

The gene calls are TRBV6-5 and TRBJ1-2, with 7 bases aligning to TRBD1. CDR1 and CDR2 (germline): MNHEY, SVGAGI. CDR3 length: 14 amino acids. V lost 2 bases to trimming and J lost 6 bases; unmatched junction nucleotides: 6. The CDR3 loop is CASSYGAGGNGYTF. For the CDR3, the DNA is TGTGCCAGCAGTTACGGGGCAGGGGGTAATGGCTACACCTTC.

The rearrangement links TRBV19 to TRBJ2-5; 8 bases fit TRBD2. The CDR3 totals 15 residues. Germline V gene lookup returns CDR1 LNHDA and CDR2 SQIVND (reference sequence). V trimming: 7 bases; J trimming: 0 bases; junction bases outside the gene matches: 7. The CDR3 loop reads CASTRGGGYQETQYF. The CDR3 nucleotides are TGTGCCAGTACTCGAGGCGGGGGGTACCAAGAGACCCAGTACTTC.

The chain has TRBV19 and TRBJ2-3, with D perhaps assigned TRBD1 or TRBD2 (7 bases each). Germline CDR1 is LNHDA and CDR2 is SQIVND (reference sequence). V dropped 5 bases and J dropped 0 bases, with 15 bases sitting between them. The CDR3 runs to 16 residues. The CDR3 bases are TGTGCCAGTAGTCTTAGGGAGGGGGCGAGCACAGATACGCAGTATTTT. Amino acids: CASSLREGASTDTQYF.

The chain employs TRBV28 and TRBJ2-7; the match to TRBD1 covers 9 bases. Per the germline V gene, CDR1 is MDHEN and CDR2 is SYDVKM. The CDR3 length is 14 residues. Trimming cost V 8 bases and J 4 bases; bases outside gene matches: 9. CDR3 amino acids: CASLRDRVTYEQYF. The CDR3 DNA is TGTGCCAGCCTCCGGGACAGGGTCACATACGAGCAGTACTTC.

V and J are TRBV28 and TRBJ2-7, with D unclear. CDR3 size: 13 residues. V gave up 10 bases and J gave up 1 base, with 14 bases separating them. CDR1 MDHEN and CDR2 SYDVKM come from the germline V gene. The CDR3 sequence is CATLNRGSYEQYF. The CDR3, as DNA: TGTGCCACCCTCAATCGTGGGTCCTACGAGCAGTACTTC. Full variable domain (rest looked up from reference TRBV28 and TRBJ2-7): DVKVTQSSRYLVKRTGEKVFLECVQDMDHENMFWYRQDPGLGLRLIYFSYDVKMKEKGDIPEGYSVSREKKERFSLILESASTNQTSMYLCATLNRGSYEQYFGPGTRLTVT.

The CDR3 DNA is TGCGCCAGCAGCTTGGACTACGCGAACACCGGGGAGCTGTTTTTT. Amino acids: CASSLDYANTGELFF. The chain carries TRBV5-1 and TRBJ2-2, with D uncertain. The CDR3 loop spans 15 amino acids. Trimming stripped 0 bases from V and 0 bases from J, with 6 bases between. CDR1 and CDR2 (germline): SGHRS, YFSETQ.

The V gene is TRBV28, the J gene TRBJ1-2; tentatively, D is TRBD1 (5 bases). Per the germline V gene, CDR1 is MDHEN and CDR2 is SYDVKM. The CDR3 runs 13 residues. V dropped 3 bases and J dropped 8 bases, with 13 bases sitting between them. CDR3: CASSFTGPMGYTF. The CDR3 coding sequence is TGTGCCAGCAGTTTTACGGGGCCTATGGGCTACACCTTC.

The chain is built from TRBV5-4 and TRBJ1-5; 7 bases map to TRBD1. Germline values: CDR1 SGHNT, CDR2 YYREEE (reference sequence). There are 16 residues in the CDR3. The CDR3 is CAPTRERGPQRQPQHF. The CDR3 DNA is TGTGCGCCGACTCGAGAGAGGGGGCCGCAGCGACAGCCCCAGCATTTT.

This chain links TRBV7-6 with TRBJ2-2; 9 bases agree with TRBD1. Germline V gene data show CDR1 as SGHVS and CDR2 as FNYEAQ. With 5 bases clipped from V and 9 bases from J, the junction kept 13 bases outside the gene matches. The CDR3 extends over 16 amino acids. The chain's CDR3 is CASSHRQGGYFRELFF. CDR3 nucleotide sequence: TGTGCCAGCAGCCATCGACAGGGGGGCTATTTTCGGGAGCTGTTTTTT.

The chain carries TRBV5-6 and TRBJ1-6; TRBD1 matches 10 bases. The germline V gene has CDR1 SGHDT and CDR2 YYEEEE. V lost 4 bases, J lost 0 bases, and 10 bases stayed unmatched. The CDR3 has 19 residues. The CDR3: CASSLYRDRGSSYNSPLHF. CDR3 bases: TGTGCCAGCAGCCTGTACCGGGACAGGGGAAGCTCCTATAATTCACCCCTCCACTTT. The entire variable domain, with the rest obtained from reference TRBV5-6 and TRBJ1-6, is as follows: DAGVTQSPTHLIKTRGQQVTLRCSPKSGHDTVSWYQQALGQGPQFIFQYYEEEERQRGNFPDRFSGHQFPNYSSELNVNALLLGDSALYLCASSLYRDRGSSYNSPLHFGNGTRLTVT.

V is TRBV6-6 and J is TRBJ2-3; no clear D gene. CDR3 length equals 16 residues. V was shortened by 0 bases and J by 2 bases, with 12 bases between the two germline ends. Germline lookup yields CDR1 MNHNY and CDR2 SVGAGI (reference sequence). The CDR3 loop reads CASSYSHVGATDTQYF. The CDR3 DNA follows: TGTGCCAGCAGTTACTCGCATGTTGGAGCCACAGATACGCAGTATTTT.

This clone showed up just once. The chain couples TRBV18 to TRBJ2-7, with D possibly being TRBD1 (6 bases). Germline assignment: CDR1 KGHSH and CDR2 LQKENI. The V end was cut by 4 bases, the J end by 7 bases, with 14 bases between. CDR3 length: 13 amino acids. CDR3 bases: TGTGCCAGCTCACGACAGGAGCCGGGGGAGCAGTACTTC. Protein: CASSRQEPGEQYF.

This rearrangement joins TRBV7-2 to TRBJ2-4, with unresolved D. Germline V CDR1 and CDR2: SGHTA, FQGNSA. V was shortened by 5 bases and J by 1 base, with 12 bases between the two germline ends. CDR3 length equals 15 residues. CDR3 residues: CASSPGHLAKNIQYF. In DNA, the CDR3 is TGTGCCAGCAGCCCCGGTCATCTGGCCAAAAACATTCAGTACTTC.

The rearrangement links TRBV27 to TRBJ1-1; perhaps TRBD1 as D (5 bases). V lost 2 bases, J lost 7 bases, and 11 bases lay in between. CDR3 size: 13 residues. Germline V gene data show CDR1 as MNHEY and CDR2 as SMNVEV (reference sequence). The CDR3 loop is CASSLVGGDEAFF. The CDR3 coding sequence is TGTGCCAGCAGTTTAGTCGGGGGGGATGAAGCTTTCTTT.

V and J are TRBV11-3 and TRBJ2-2; TRBD2 matches at 13 bases. This CDR3 spans 19 amino acids. V gave up 2 bases and J gave up 5 bases; unmatched junction bases: 11. Germline V CDR1 and CDR2: SGHNT, YENEEA. CDR3 DNA sequence: TGTGCCAGCAGCTTAACCCGGACTAGCGGGAGAGGAAGGACCGGGGAGCTGTTTTTT. Its translation is CASSLTRTSGRGRTGELFF. The full variable domain, with the rest looked up from reference TRBV11-3 and TRBJ2-2, is EAGVVQSPRYKIIEKKQPVAFWCNPISGHNTLYWYLQNLGQGPELLIRYENEEAVDDSQLPKDRFSAERLKGVDSTLKIQPAELGDSAVYLCASSLTRTSGRGRTGELFFGEGSRLTVL.

In this sample, this clone turned up once. The chain links TRBV5-8 to TRBJ1-1; 7 bases line up with TRBD1. V lost 2 bases, J lost 10 bases, and 14 bases stayed unmatched. Germline CDR1 SGHTS, CDR2 YDEGEE. The CDR3 contains 15 residues. The CDR3 reads CASSLMSPPGQRAFF. As DNA, the CDR3 is TGTGCCAGCAGCTTAATGAGCCCCCCGGGACAGCGAGCTTTCTTT.

The rearrangement uses TRBV7-2 and TRBJ1-2, with D hard to call. CDR1 is SGHTA, CDR2 FQGNSA, per germline. V was trimmed by 5 bases and J by 0 bases, leaving 16 bases between them. The CDR3 has 16 amino acids. The CDR3 region is CASSLRTRYPNYGYTF. The CDR3 DNA reads as TGTGCCAGCAGCCTAAGGACGCGCTACCCTAACTATGGCTACACCTTC.

Note on this clone: Its ends do not fully match the called genes, so a read error is possible. The gene calls are TRBV7-2 and TRBJ1-2; D gene uncertain. This CDR3 contains 16 residues. Germline V CDR1 and CDR2: SGHTA, FQGNSA. DNA for the CDR3: TGTGCCAGCACCTTAGGTACCCCCGGGCTTAAGCATGGCTACACCTTC. This gives the protein CASTLGTPGLKHGYTF.

The chain has TRBV11-2 and TRBJ2-5; D may be TRBD2 (6 bases). Trimming shortened V by 2 bases and J by 5 bases, and 15 bases separated the two germline ends. This CDR3 is built from 15 residues. Germline assignment: CDR1 SGHAT and CDR2 FQNNGV. For the CDR3, the DNA is TGTGCCAGCAGCTTAATAGCGGCTAAAGGGGAGACCCAGTACTTC. Translated: CASSLIAAKGETQYF.

This sequence joins TRBV15 and TRBJ1-4; D may be TRBD1 (6 bases). Germline assignment: CDR1 LNHNV and CDR2 YYDKDF (reference sequence). The CDR3 runs to 16 residues. V was trimmed by 7 bases and J by 0 bases, leaving 15 bases between them. In DNA form, the CDR3 reads TGTGCCACCACCCTCCGACAGGCCACAACTAATGAAAAACTGTTTTTT. This gives the protein CATTLRQATTNEKLFF.

The table lists this clone with a count of one. The chain couples TRBV5-1 to TRBJ2-2, with 8 bases matching TRBD1. Trimming removed 0 bases from V and 6 bases from J; junction bases left unmatched: 1. Per the germline V gene, CDR1 is SGHRS and CDR2 is YFSETQ. The CDR3 consists of 14 residues. This CDR3 is CASSLGQGPGELFF. CDR3 in DNA: TGCGCCAGCAGCTTGGGACAGGGGCCCGGGGAGCTGTTTTTT.

DNA of the CDR3: TGTGCCTGGAACAGGGGTTTCGAAAACACCATATATTTT. It translates to CAWNRGFENTIYF. This chain links TRBV30 with TRBJ1-3, with 7 bases lining up with TRBD1. The CDR3 has 13 amino acids. With 4 bases clipped from V and 6 bases from J, the junction kept 6 bases outside the gene matches. Germline CDR1 GTSNPN, CDR2 SVGIG (reference sequence).

This clone has only a few counts. J is TRBJ1-1 and V is TRBV7-9; D is unclear. Trimming removed 2 bases at V and 1 base at J, with 8 bases between. This CDR3 has 14 amino acids. Germline CDR1 reads SEHNR; CDR2 reads FQNEAQ (reference sequence). The CDR3 nucleotides read TGTGCCAGCAGCTTACAACACCCGAACACTGAAGCTTTCTTT. Residues: CASSLQHPNTEAFF. The full variable domain, with the rest looked up from reference TRBV7-9 and TRBJ1-1, is DTGVSQNPRHKITKRGQNVTFRCDPISEHNRLYWYRQTLGQGPEFLTYFQNEAQLEKSRLLSDRFSAERPKGSFSTLEIQRTEQGDSAMYLCASSLQHPNTEAFFGQGTRLTVV.

The V gene is TRBV18, the J gene TRBJ2-5; D uncertain. Germline V CDR1 and CDR2: KGHSH, LQKENI. V lost 6 bases to trimming and J lost 0 bases, with 11 bases between them. The CDR3 contains 14 residues. The CDR3 loop reads CASSTISNQETQYF. CDR3 in DNA: TGTGCCAGCTCTACGATAAGCAACCAAGAGACCCAGTACTTC.

This chain links TRBV2 with TRBJ2-4, with D unclear. Trimming shortened V by 4 bases and J by 7 bases, and 14 bases separated the two germline ends. CDR1 SNHLY and CDR2 FYNNEI come from the germline V gene. The CDR3 runs 14 residues. In DNA, the CDR3 is TGTGCCAGCAGTGGGTCTACCAGACGGAACATTCAGTACTTC. Its translation: CASSGSTRRNIQYF.